This T cell receptor (beta chain) was identified during a study of identical twins. As for this clonotype: Its antigen remains unidentified.

MiXCR, applied by TCRdb to the 5' RACE reads, yields one record per CDR3 protein. Seen here are approximately 220,000 distinct CDR3 sequences, over 8% observed once, and the top ten hold around 5%. Regarding the study as a whole: Models underpredicted monozygotic twin sharing of out-of-frame TCR alpha.

This CDR3 comprises 15 residues. Trimming shortened V by 6 bases and J by 0 bases, and 11 bases separated the two germline ends. Germline loops: CDR1 LGHDT, CDR2 YNNKEL (reference sequence). The donors were all healthy and Caucasian. The chain links TRBV3-1 to TRBJ1-4, with unresolved D. The sequence was obtained from a woman under 30 in good health. Sequenced input: memory (CD45RO+) T cells sorted from blood. CDR3 DNA sequence: TGTGCCAGCAGGTCCTGGGGTGCAACTAATGAAAAACTGTTTTTT. Residues: CASRSWGATNEKLFF.